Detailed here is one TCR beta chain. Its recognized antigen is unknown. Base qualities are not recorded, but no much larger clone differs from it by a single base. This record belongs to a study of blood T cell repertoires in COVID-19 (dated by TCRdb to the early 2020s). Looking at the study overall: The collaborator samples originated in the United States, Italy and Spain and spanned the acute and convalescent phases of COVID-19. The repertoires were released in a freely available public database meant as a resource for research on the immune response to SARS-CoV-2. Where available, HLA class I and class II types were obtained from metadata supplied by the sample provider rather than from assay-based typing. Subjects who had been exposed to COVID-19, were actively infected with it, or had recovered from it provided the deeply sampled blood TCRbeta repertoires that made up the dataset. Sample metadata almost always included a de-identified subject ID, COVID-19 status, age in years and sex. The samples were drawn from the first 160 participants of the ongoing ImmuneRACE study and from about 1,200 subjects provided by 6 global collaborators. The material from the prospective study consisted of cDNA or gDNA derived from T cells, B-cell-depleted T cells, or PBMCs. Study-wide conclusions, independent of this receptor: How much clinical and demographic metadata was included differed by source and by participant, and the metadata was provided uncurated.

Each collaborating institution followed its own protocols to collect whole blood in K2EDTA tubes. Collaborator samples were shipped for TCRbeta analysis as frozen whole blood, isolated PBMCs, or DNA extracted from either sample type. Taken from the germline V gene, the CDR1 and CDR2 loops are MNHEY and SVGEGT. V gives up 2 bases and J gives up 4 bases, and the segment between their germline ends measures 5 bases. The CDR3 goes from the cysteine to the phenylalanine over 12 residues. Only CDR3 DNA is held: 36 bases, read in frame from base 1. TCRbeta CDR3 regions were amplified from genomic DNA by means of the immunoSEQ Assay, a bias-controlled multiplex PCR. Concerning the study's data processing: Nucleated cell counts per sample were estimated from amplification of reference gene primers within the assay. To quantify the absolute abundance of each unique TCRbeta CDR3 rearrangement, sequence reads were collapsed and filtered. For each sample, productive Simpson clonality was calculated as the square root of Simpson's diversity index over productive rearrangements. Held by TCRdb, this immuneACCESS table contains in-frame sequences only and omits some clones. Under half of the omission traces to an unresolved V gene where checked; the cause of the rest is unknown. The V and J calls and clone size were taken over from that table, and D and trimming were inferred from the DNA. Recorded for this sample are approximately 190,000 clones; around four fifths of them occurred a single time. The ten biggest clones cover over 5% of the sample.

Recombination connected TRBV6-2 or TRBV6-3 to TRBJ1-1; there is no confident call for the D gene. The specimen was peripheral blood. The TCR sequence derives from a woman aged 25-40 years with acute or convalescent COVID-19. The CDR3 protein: CASSYPSTEAFF. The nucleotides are TGTGCCAGCAGTTACCCTAGCACTGAAGCTTTCTTT.